The T cell receptor (beta chain) described here comes from a study of blood T cell repertoires in COVID-19. In the study overall: PBMCs, B-cell-depleted T cells, or T cells provided the cDNA or gDNA that made up the material.

Libraries were prepared by immunoSEQ multiplex PCR; TCRdb keeps only in-frame clonotypes and omits some of them. The table lists 110,000 or so clones, less than 90% of them singletons. Sequenced sample: peripheral blood. This TCR was sampled from a man aged 65 to 79 who had recovered from COVID-19.

The CDR3 is CASSDGGTRAGGYTF. CDR3 nucleotide sequence: TGTGCCAGCAGTGATGGAGGGACCCGGGCGGGGGGCTACACCTTC. The chain uses TRBV28 and TRBJ1-2; possibly TRBD1 for D (5 bases). The CDR3 is 15 amino acids. CDR1 and CDR2 from the germline V gene are MDHEN and SYDVKM. Between the trimmed V and J ends, which lost 5 bases and 8 bases, there was a span of 21 bases.